Shown below are 21 T cell receptor beta chains from a single sample sequenced in a study of blood T cell repertoires in COVID-19. Generated by immunoSEQ multiplex PCR, the TCRdb table keeps only in-frame clones and is missing some. This table has about 390,000 clones, roughly 86% appearing once. Input material: peripheral blood. The receptors come from an older woman with COVID-19, enrolled during active disease.

Only a few counts were recorded for this clone. The rearrangement links TRBV15 to TRBJ2-3, with 9 bases lining up with TRBD2. Germline lookup yields CDR1 LNHNV and CDR2 YYDKDF (reference sequence). The CDR3 has 16 residues. V trimming: 1 base; J trimming: 2 bases; junction bases outside the gene matches: 4. The CDR3 region is CATSRGLADPTDTQYF. For the CDR3, the DNA is TGTGCCACCAGCAGAGGACTAGCGGACCCCACAGATACGCAGTATTTT.

The chain carries TRBV7-9 and TRBJ1-6; possible D gene TRBD1, 6 bases. Trimming pared 5 bases from V and 4 bases from J, leaving 15 bases between. Germline V lookup: CDR1 SEHNR, CDR2 FQNEAQ (reference sequence). The CDR3 is made up of 16 amino acids. The CDR3 DNA is TGTGCCAGCAGCCAGCGGGGGGCAGGGTATAATTCACCCCTCCACTTT. Its protein is CASSQRGAGYNSPLHF.

The chain employs TRBV4-2 and TRBJ2-5; TRBD1 might be the D (6 bases). Germline CDR1 LGHNA, CDR2 YNFKEQ. CDR3 length equals 15 residues. Trimming stripped 0 bases from V and 7 bases from J, with 15 bases between. For the CDR3, the DNA is TGTGCCAGCAGCCAAGAGGGGGCCTTCGGAGGGACCCAGTACTTC. Its protein is CASSQEGAFGGTQYF.

The rearrangement joins TRBV19 to TRBJ1-1; TRBD1 matches at 7 bases. The CDR3 runs to 14 residues. With V trimmed by 9 bases and J by 3 bases, 10 bases remained unmatched. Looked up from germline, CDR1 is LNHDA and CDR2 is SQIVND (reference sequence). The CDR3 DNA reads TGTGCCAGCAAACGAGGGACAGAATACACTGAAGCTTTCTTT. This encodes CASKRGTEYTEAFF.

The chain has TRBV19 and TRBJ1-2, with D unresolved. The CDR3 has 15 amino acids. V lost 4 bases to trimming and J lost 7 bases, with 19 bases between them. Germline lookup yields CDR1 LNHDA and CDR2 SQIVND (reference sequence). CDR3 loop: CASSTLDIPIGGYTF. CDR3 nucleotides: TGTGCCAGTAGTACCTTAGACATTCCCATCGGTGGCTACACCTTC.

The chain joins TRBV28 to TRBJ1-4; 8 bases map to TRBD1. Per the germline V gene, CDR1 is MDHEN and CDR2 is SYDVKM. The length of the CDR3 is 14 residues. After removal of 3 bases from V and 7 bases from J, the junction contained 4 bases not matched to a gene. CDR3 in DNA: TGTGCCAGCAGTTTGCACAGGGGGGGTGAAAAACTGTTTTTT. Amino acids: CASSLHRGGEKLFF.

The rearrangement links TRBV5-6 to TRBJ1-5; possible D gene TRBD1, 6 bases. CDR1 is SGHDT, CDR2 YYEEEE, per germline. This CDR3 is 13 amino acids long. The V end was cut by 4 bases, the J end by 4 bases, with 9 bases between. The CDR3 loop is CASSPDRNQPQHF. The CDR3 DNA reads TGTGCCAGCAGCCCCGACAGGAATCAGCCCCAGCATTTT.

The chain combines TRBV5-4 with TRBJ2-1; 7 nucleotides align to TRBD1. The CDR3 runs 16 residues. With 4 bases clipped from V and 5 bases from J, the junction kept 12 bases outside the gene matches. Germline V lookup: CDR1 SGHNT, CDR2 YYREEE (reference sequence). DNA of the CDR3: TGTGCCAGCAGCACCCGACAGGGTCAGGACCACAATGAGCAGTTCTTC. Translating gives CASSTRQGQDHNEQFF.

This rearrangement joins TRBV18 to TRBJ1-1; D call uncertain. Germline V lookup: CDR1 KGHSH, CDR2 LQKENI. The length of the CDR3 is 12 residues. The V end was cut by 6 bases, the J end by 1 base, with 6 bases between. CDR3 DNA: TGTGCCAGCTCCCGGGAGAACACTGAAGCTTTCTTT. This translates into CASSRENTEAFF.

The chain recombines TRBV6-5 with TRBJ1-1; weak D call: TRBD1 (5 bases). Trimming took 5 bases from V and 3 from J, leaving 16 bases between them. The CDR3 is 15 amino acids. Looked up from germline, CDR1 is MNHEY and CDR2 is SVGAGI. The CDR3 loop is CASSKRQPLDTEAFF. CDR3 DNA sequence: TGTGCCAGCAGTAAAAGACAGCCCCTGGACACTGAAGCTTTCTTT.

There are a few counts of this clone. The chain has TRBV19 and TRBJ1-2, with D perhaps matching TRBD1 (5 bases). V dropped 6 bases and J dropped 6 bases, with 17 bases sitting between them. The CDR3 contains 14 residues. Germline V lookup: CDR1 LNHDA, CDR2 SQIVND (reference sequence). The CDR3 spells CASRPGLAIDGYTF. The CDR3 coding sequence is TGTGCCAGTAGGCCGGGACTCGCTATCGATGGCTACACCTTC.

This chain connects TRBV15 to TRBJ2-7; TRBD1 matches 8 bases. The CDR3 has 15 amino acids. Germline-derived CDR1 and CDR2 are LNHNV and YYDKDF (reference sequence). V shed 0 bases and J 6 bases; nucleotides not matched to a gene: 7. The CDR3 sequence is CATSREIGQGAEQYF. The CDR3 coding sequence is TGTGCCACCAGCAGAGAAATCGGACAGGGAGCCGAGCAGTACTTC.

This clone appeared once. The chain has TRBV6-5 and TRBJ2-7; D possibly corresponds to TRBD1 (6 bases). The CDR3 length is 14 residues. V was pared by 10 bases and J by 0 bases, with 16 bases between. In germline, CDR1 is MNHEY, CDR2 SVGAGI. CDR3 loop: CATRGEIHSYEQYF. For the CDR3, the DNA is TGTGCCACCAGGGGAGAGATCCACTCCTACGAGCAGTACTTC.

This sequence joins TRBV7-9 and TRBJ2-1, with D maybe TRBD2 (5 bases). With 5 bases removed from V and 0 bases from J, the gap between germline ends came to 11 bases. Germline CDR1 is SEHNR and CDR2 is FQNEAQ (reference sequence). This CDR3 comprises 15 residues. The DNA of the CDR3 is TGTGCCAGCAGCCCGGACGGAGGCTCCTACAATGAGCAGTTCTTC. Translation: CASSPDGGSYNEQFF.

This chain joins TRBV7-2 and TRBJ1-6, with D perhaps matching TRBD1 (5 bases). This CDR3 has 16 residues. V lost 7 bases and J 9 bases, leaving 22 bases between the germline ends. From germline, CDR1 is SGHTA and CDR2 FQGNSA. CDR3 region: CASNLRGGMGSSPLHF. The CDR3 nucleotides read TGTGCCAGCAACCTCCGTGGGGGGATGGGGAGTTCACCCCTCCACTTT.

The chain employs TRBV10-3 and TRBJ1-2; D is possibly TRBD1 (5 bases). The CDR3 length is 14 residues. Germline V lookup: CDR1 ENHRY, CDR2 SYGVKD. Trimming left V 5 bases short and J 0 bases short, with 10 bases between. The CDR3 sequence is CAISSPGSNYGYTF. As DNA, the CDR3 is TGTGCCATCAGTTCTCCAGGGTCTAACTATGGCTACACCTTC.

The J gene is TRBJ1-4, the V gene TRBV2, with 8 bases matching TRBD1. CDR1 SNHLY and CDR2 FYNNEI come from the germline V gene. The CDR3 totals 15 residues. The ends lost 6 bases at V and 2 bases at J; junction bases unmatched: 5. CDR3 sequence (DNA): TGTGCCAGCAGGAGCCAGGGGGCGACTAATGAAAAACTGTTTTTT. It translates to CASRSQGATNEKLFF.

This chain connects TRBV12-3 or TRBV12-4 to TRBJ2-4; the D gene is possibly TRBD2 (5 bases). The CDR3 extends over 11 amino acids. Deletions cut 5 bases from V and 8 bases from J, with 7 bases between. Written as DNA, the CDR3 is TGTGCCAGCAGTCCGGGATACATTCAGTACTTC. Residues: CASSPGYIQYF.

The chain combines TRBV28 with TRBJ2-7; D gene uncertain. V dropped 6 bases and J dropped 2 bases, with 14 bases sitting between them. Germline V gene lookup returns CDR1 MDHEN and CDR2 SYDVKM. There are 14 residues in the CDR3. The CDR3 bases are TGTGCCAGCAGGCGCCAGGCCGGAACCTACGAGCAGTACTTC. It codes for CASRRQAGTYEQYF.

This chain links TRBV25-1 with TRBJ1-2, with a possible D match to TRBD1 (6 bases). Trimming shortened V by 8 bases and J by 7 bases, and 17 bases separated the two germline ends. The germline V gene has CDR1 MGHDK and CDR2 SYGVNS. This CDR3 has 13 amino acids. CDR3 nucleotide sequence: TGTGCCAGCCGGACTGCGGAAGGGGGTGGCTACACCTTC. This translates into CASRTAEGGGYTF.

The CDR3 bases are TGTGCCAGCAGGCTGACAGGGGGTGTTCAGCCCCAGCATTTT. Its translation is CASRLTGGVQPQHF. The chain carries TRBV28 and TRBJ1-5, with 9 bases that match TRBD1. The CDR3 is made up of 14 amino acids. Germline loops: CDR1 MDHEN, CDR2 SYDVKM. The J segment lost 6 bases and the V segment lost 6 bases, leaving 6 bases of the junction unmatched. The variable domain in full, completed from reference TRBV28 and TRBJ1-5, reads DVKVTQSSRYLVKRTGEKVFLECVQDMDHENMFWYRQDPGLGLRLIYFSYDVKMKEKGDIPEGYSVSREKKERFSLILESASTNQTSMYLCASRLTGGVQPQHFGDGTRLSIL.